Detailed here is one TCR beta chain. V was cut by 6 bases and J by 0 bases, with 12 bases left in between. The CDR3 contains 15 residues. Germline CDR1 and CDR2: SGHDN and FVKESK. The sample belongs to a study of blood T cell repertoires in COVID-19. Study information: Samples came from the United States, Italy and Spain, spanning acute and convalescent COVID-19. In each case, the material was cDNA or gDNA derived from T cells, B-cell-depleted T cells, or PBMCs.

Methods used by the authors: Researchers report that nucleated cell counts were estimated from reference gene primer amplification. The protocol was immunoSEQ multiplex PCR, while the TCRdb copy is restricted to in-frame clones and leaves out a portion. The V and J calls and the clone size are those of that table, but D and trimming were determined from the DNA. This sample yields more than 6,000 clones, of which about four fifths are seen a single time; 32% belongs to the top ten. This TCR was recovered from a human donor in a cohort sampled during active COVID-19. This chain connects TRBV14 to TRBJ1-3, with a possible D match to TRBD1 (5 bases). Specimen: peripheral blood. CDR3: CASSPTAHSGNTIYF. The CDR3 bases are TGTGCCAGCAGTCCGACAGCGCACTCTGGAAACACCATATATTTT.